This TCR beta chain was sequenced in a study of blood T cell repertoires in COVID-19. As handled by the study authors: It was from reference gene primer amplification that nucleated cell counts were estimated. Using immunoSEQ multiplex PCR, the repertoire was profiled, and TCRdb retains in-frame clones only, with some absent. That table is the source of V, J and clone size, and D and trimming were worked out from the DNA. Seen here are 95,000 or so clones, 65% to 85% observed once, and the top ten hold around a quarter. This clone showed up just once. The V gene lost 10 bases and the J gene lost 1 base, with 13 bases spanning the gap. Germline V gives CDR1 LNHDA, CDR2 SQIVND (reference sequence). The length of the CDR3 is 13 residues.

V is TRBV19 and J is TRBJ1-1; the D gene is possibly TRBD1 (6 bases). The source material was peripheral blood. This clonotype was obtained from a man older than 75 with active or convalescent COVID-19. This CDR3 is CATTRTENTEAFF. The DNA for the CDR3 is TGTGCCACTACTCGGACAGAGAACACTGAAGCTTTCTTT. The complete variable domain, with remaining parts taken from reference TRBV19 and TRBJ1-1, reads DGGITQSPKYLFRKEGQNVTLSCEQNLNHDAMYWYRQDPGQGLRLIYYSQIVNDFQKGDIAEGYSVSREKKESFPLTVTSAQKNPTAFYLCATTRTENTEAFFGQGTRLTVV.